This is a list of T cell receptor beta chains from one sample in a study of blood T cell repertoires in COVID-19. Generated by immunoSEQ multiplex PCR, the TCRdb table keeps only in-frame clones and is missing some. In the table there are approximately 160,000 clones, over 90% of which are singletons. Sequenced material: peripheral blood. These receptors were taken from a woman in her sixties with COVID-19, enrolled during active disease. Each CDR3 is given with its conserved first and last residue. The D gene is left open where the match is weak. Size is stated for part of the rows, as once, few or many counts, or as a class when the clone is expanded.

clone size	V gene	J gene	D gene	CDR3 protein	CDR3 DNA
NA	TRBV15	TRBJ1-3	NA	CATSRDRSSGNTIYF	TGTGCCACCAGCAGAGATCGGAGCTCTGGAAACACCATATATTTT
once	TRBV29-1	TRBJ2-3	TRBD2	CSVVGGGTTDTQYF	TGCAGCGTTGTTGGCGGGGGGACCACAGATACGCAGTATTTT
NA	TRBV6-2/TRBV6-3	TRBJ2-3	TRBD2	CASSFLYAGRSF	TGTGCCAGCAGTTTCTTATATGCCGGGAGGAGTTTT
NA	TRBV19	TRBJ1-6	NA	CASSLKSSYNSPLHF	TGTGCCAGTTCTCTGAAGAGCTCCTATAATTCACCCCTCCACTTT
NA	TRBV11-2	TRBJ1-6	TRBD1	CASSLGTGSFHSPLHF	TGTGCCAGCAGCTTAGGGACAGGGTCTTTTCATTCACCCCTCCACTTT
NA	TRBV10-3	TRBJ1-2	TRBD1	CAISGPDRVGNYGYTF	TGTGCCATCAGTGGGCCGGACAGGGTGGGTAACTATGGCTACACCTTC
NA	TRBV7-2	TRBJ2-7	NA	CASSRRSLSDEQYF	TGTGCCAGCAGCCGCCGATCGCTCAGTGACGAGCAGTACTTC
NA	TRBV7-2	TRBJ2-7	TRBD1	CASRIGTGVEQYF	TGTGCCAGCAGGATCGGGACAGGTGTCGAGCAGTACTTC
NA	TRBV19	TRBJ2-3	TRBD1	CASSDRGRADTQYF	TGTGCCAGTAGTGACAGGGGTCGCGCAGATACGCAGTATTTT
once	TRBV20-1	TRBJ2-4	TRBD2	CSASRRTSGGALKAQYF	TGCAGTGCTAGTCGCCGGACTAGCGGGGGGGCCCTGAAGGCTCAGTACTTC
NA	TRBV28	TRBJ1-2	NA	CASRWTANYGYTF	TGTGCCAGCAGATGGACAGCCAACTATGGCTACACCTTC
NA	TRBV7-9	TRBJ2-2	NA	CASKRDTYTGELFF	TGTGCCAGCAAGAGGGACACTTACACCGGGGAGCTGTTTTTT
NA	TRBV18	TRBJ1-2	TRBD1	CASSPWDRGDGYTF	TGTGCCAGCTCACCCTGGGACAGGGGAGATGGCTACACCTTC
NA	TRBV6-1	TRBJ1-6	NA	CASSDSTPPGRRNSPLHF	TGTGCCAGCAGTGATTCAACTCCCCCGGGGAGGAGGAACTCACCCCTCCACTTT
NA	TRBV19	TRBJ2-3	NA	CASSIRGEKTDTQYF	TGTGCCAGTAGTATACGCGGGGAAAAGACAGATACGCAGTATTTT
few	TRBV2	TRBJ1-1	TRBD1	CASIRTGISTEAFF	TGTGCCAGCATCCGGACAGGGATATCCACTGAAGCTTTCTTT
NA	TRBV9	TRBJ2-1	TRBD1	CASSVDGTGGEEQFF	TGTGCCAGCAGCGTAGATGGGACAGGAGGTGAGGAGCAGTTCTTC
NA	TRBV9	TRBJ1-2	TRBD1	CASSTGQGDGYTF	TGTGCCAGCAGCACGGGACAGGGTGATGGCTACACCTTC
once	TRBV9	TRBJ2-6	TRBD1	CASSATGTVYSGANVLTF	TGTGCCAGCAGCGCCACCGGGACAGTCTACTCTGGGGCCAACGTCCTGACTTTC
NA	TRBV21-1	TRBJ2-3	NA	CASAQRGGDYTDTQYF	TGTGCCAGCGCCCAGCGGGGGGGAGACTACACAGATACGCAGTATTTT
NA	TRBV19	TRBJ2-2	NA	CASSQQGGGTGELFF	TGTGCCAGTAGTCAACAGGGCGGGGGCACCGGGGAGCTGTTTTTT
NA	TRBV5-8	TRBJ1-5	NA	CASSLKQIMKPQHF	TGTGCCAGCAGCTTGAAACAGATTATGAAGCCCCAGCATTTT
few	TRBV9	TRBJ2-1	TRBD2	CASSPRLAGLNEQFF	TGTGCCAGCAGCCCACGACTAGCGGGGCTCAATGAGCAGTTCTTC
NA	TRBV3-1/TRBV3-2	TRBJ1-5	NA	CASSQGYGGSSNQPQHF	TGTGCCAGCAGCCAAGGATACGGGGGTTCGAGCAATCAGCCCCAGCATTTT
NA	TRBV7-9	TRBJ1-1	NA	CASSLDTLMNTEAFF	TGTGCCAGCAGCCTGGACACCCTGATGAACACTGAAGCTTTCTTT
NA	TRBV27	TRBJ2-5	TRBD2	CASSLWVAGGLETQYF	TGTGCCAGCAGTTTATGGGTAGCGGGGGGGCTAGAGACCCAGTACTTC
NA	TRBV4-3	TRBJ1-1	TRBD1	CASSQALPRQGVTTPPFF	TGCGCCAGCAGCCAAGCCCTACCCCGACAGGGGGTCACAACCCCCCCTTTCTTT
NA	TRBV15	TRBJ2-3	TRBD2	CATSTDLAGAGDTQYF	TGTGCCACCAGCACAGATTTAGCGGGGGCGGGAGATACGCAGTATTTT
NA	TRBV6-2/TRBV6-3	TRBJ2-3	NA	CASSLMVDTQYF	TGTGCCAGCAGTCTAATGGTAGATACGCAGTATTTT
NA	TRBV7-6	TRBJ1-2	TRBD1	CASSREGTGNYGYTF	TGTGCCAGCAGCCGCGAGGGGACAGGGAACTATGGCTACACCTTC
NA	TRBV6-5	TRBJ2-2	NA	CASSYDPGTGELFF	TGTGCCAGCAGTTACGATCCGGGGACCGGGGAGCTGTTTTTT
NA	TRBV6-2/TRBV6-3	TRBJ2-2	TRBD2	CASSGGRDTGELFF	TGTGCCAGCAGTGGGGGGAGGGACACCGGGGAGCTGTTTTTT
few	TRBV6-5	TRBJ1-5	NA	CASRKIGEGNQPQHF	TGTGCCAGCAGGAAAATAGGGGAGGGGAATCAGCCCCAGCATTTT
NA	TRBV28	TRBJ2-1	TRBD2	CASRLSGGNYNEQFF	TGTGCCAGCAGACTCAGCGGGGGGAACTACAATGAGCAGTTCTTC
NA	TRBV12-3/TRBV12-4	TRBJ1-2	NA	CASSLVQGIGYTF	TGTGCCAGCAGTTTAGTGCAGGGTATTGGCTACACCTTC
NA	TRBV6-4	TRBJ1-5	TRBD1	CASITWGQGNQPQHF	TGTGCCAGCATCACATGGGGACAGGGGAATCAGCCCCAGCATTTT
NA	TRBV3-1/TRBV3-2	TRBJ1-5	TRBD1	CASSPYYTGVAQPQHF	TGTGCCAGCAGCCCTTACTACACAGGGGTGGCTCAGCCCCAGCATTTT
NA	TRBV9	TRBJ1-1	NA	CASSVGPQGRGGTEAFF	TGTGCCAGCAGCGTAGGCCCCCAGGGGCGCGGAGGCACTGAAGCTTTCTTT
NA	TRBV11-3	TRBJ1-5	TRBD1	CASSSPDRVNQPQHF	TGTGCCAGCAGCTCGCCCGACAGGGTGAATCAGCCCCAGCATTTT
NA	TRBV6-6	TRBJ1-2	NA	CASSSQRQVSYGYTF	TGTGCCAGCAGTTCCCAGCGACAGGTATCATATGGCTACACCTTC
NA	TRBV4-3	TRBJ2-7	NA	CASSQSFGVDYEQYF	TGCGCCAGCAGCCAATCCTTCGGGGTCGATTACGAGCAGTACTTC
NA	TRBV7-2	TRBJ2-1	TRBD1	CASSLGQGGNEQFF	TGTGCCAGCAGCTTAGGACAGGGCGGAAATGAGCAGTTCTTC
NA	TRBV7-9	TRBJ2-7	NA	CASSSTVTVNSYEQYF	TGTGCCAGCAGCTCCACGGTGACAGTGAACTCCTACGAGCAGTACTTC
NA	TRBV6-2/TRBV6-3	TRBJ2-2	TRBD2	CASSYVGGGPIAGELFF	TGTGCCAGCAGTTACGTCGGGGGGGGCCCCATTGCCGGGGAGCTGTTTTTT
NA	TRBV6-5	TRBJ1-1	NA	CASSGLPNTEAFF	TGTGCCAGCTCAGGTTTACCCAACACTGAAGCTTTCTTT
NA	TRBV5-1	TRBJ1-6	TRBD1	CASSRGQGGNSPLHF	TGCGCCAGCAGCAGGGGACAGGGAGGAAATTCACCCCTCCACTTT
once	TRBV29-1	TRBJ2-7	NA	CSVELGRASYEQYF	TGCAGCGTTGAATTAGGGCGGGCCTCCTACGAGCAGTACTTC